These 18 T cell receptor beta chains came from one sample sequenced in a study of blood T cell repertoires in COVID-19. The repertoire was sequenced with immunoSEQ multiplex PCR; TCRdb's copy has only in-frame clones and lacks some. The table lists approximately 97,000 clones, less than 85% of them singletons. Sequenced input: peripheral blood. The source is a man aged 80 or over with acute or convalescent COVID-19.

CDR3 sequence: CASSPGQGGINYGYTF. CDR3 bases: TGTGCCAGCAGTCCGGGACAGGGAGGGATTAACTATGGCTACACCTTC. The genes are TRBV7-2 and TRBJ1-2; 9 nucleotides line up with TRBD1. This CDR3 contains 16 residues. Germline trimming cut 6 bases from V and 1 base from J; bases unmatched to any gene: 9. Germline-derived CDR1 and CDR2 are SGHTA and FQGNSA.

This clone was seen a single time. The J gene is TRBJ2-4, the V gene TRBV27; TRBD2 matches at 8 bases. The length of the CDR3 is 15 residues. Germline V gives CDR1 MNHEY, CDR2 SMNVEV (reference sequence). With V trimmed by 5 bases and J by 3 bases, 6 bases remained unmatched. The CDR3 reads CASSQREWNKNIQYF. The DNA for the CDR3 is TGTGCCAGCAGTCAGCGGGAGTGGAACAAAAACATTCAGTACTTC.

This CDR3 reads CASSLDQRGSKDYGYTF. Here the CDR3 DNA reads TGTGCCAGCAGCTTAGACCAGAGGGGGTCTAAGGACTATGGCTACACCTTC. The rearrangement links TRBV7-2 to TRBJ1-2; tentatively, D is TRBD1 (6 bases). CDR1 SGHTA and CDR2 FQGNSA come from the germline V gene. V gave up 1 base and J gave up 3 bases, with 18 bases separating them. The CDR3 has 17 residues.

This clone has just one count. This chain links TRBV19 with TRBJ1-2; D uncertain. This CDR3 has 11 amino acids. Germline CDR1 LNHDA, CDR2 SQIVND (reference sequence). The V end was cut by 3 bases, the J end by 7 bases, with 6 bases between. The CDR3 DNA is TGTGCCAGTAGTATCGGAGGTGGCTACACCTTC. Translation gives CASSIGGGYTF.

The V gene is TRBV19, the J gene TRBJ2-2; unclear D gene. Trimming took off 7 bases at V and 1 base at J, with 13 bases between the two ends. This CDR3 contains 15 residues. CDR1 and CDR2 (germline): LNHDA, SQIVND (reference sequence). The CDR3 sequence: CASTLLRGNTGELFF. The CDR3, as DNA: TGTGCCAGTACCCTACTGAGAGGGAACACCGGGGAGCTGTTTTTT.

The chain joins TRBV6-5 to TRBJ1-2; 7 positions match TRBD1. CDR3 size: 14 residues. Losses at the gene ends were 3 bases for V and 4 bases for J; bases not matched to a gene: 5. The germline CDR1 and CDR2 sequences are MNHEY and SVGAGI. The CDR3 DNA sequence: TGTGCCAGCAGTTATCGAGGGGGCACCTATGGCTACACCTTC. Translation: CASSYRGGTYGYTF.

The gene calls are TRBV6-5 and TRBJ1-2; TRBD1 agrees at 7 bases. J was trimmed by 7 bases and V by 0 bases; bases with no gene match: 11. CDR3 length: 16 residues. Germline-derived CDR1 and CDR2 are MNHEY and SVGAGI. CDR3 region: CASSYSWGRGSFGYTF. In nucleotides, the CDR3 is TGTGCCAGCAGTTACTCCTGGGGCAGGGGGTCTTTTGGCTACACCTTC.

Concerning this clone itself: The junction departs from the called germline gene at one end, perhaps through a read error. The gene calls are TRBV27 and TRBJ1-3, with 8 positions matching TRBD1. Germline V CDR1 and CDR2: MNHEY, SMNVEV (reference sequence). The CDR3 runs to 15 residues. The CDR3 region has the DNA TGTGCCAGCAGTATATCCAGGGGGCAGGGAAACACCATATATTTT. Protein: CASSISRGQGNTIYF.

CDR3 in amino acids: CASSHSGQDGETQYF. The CDR3 coding sequence is TGCGCCAGCAGCCACAGCGGACAGGACGGAGAGACCCAGTACTTC. V usage is TRBV4-1 and J usage is TRBJ2-5, with TRBD1 identical over 7 bases. J was trimmed by 4 bases and V by 3 bases; bases with no gene match: 8. The CDR3 contains 15 residues. Germline V gene lookup returns CDR1 MGHRA and CDR2 YSYEKL.

This clone was detected only once. The rearrangement joins TRBV5-4 to TRBJ1-1; 7 nucleotides agree with TRBD1. Trimming at V came to 4 bases and at J to 8 bases, leaving 2 bases not matched to a gene. Germline CDR1 is SGHNT and CDR2 is YYREEE (reference sequence). This CDR3 comprises 11 residues. Written as DNA, the CDR3 is TGTGCCAGCAGCGTGGACAGGGAAGCTTTCTTT. It translates to CASSVDREAFF.

This clone was seen a handful of times. The rearrangement joins TRBV30 to TRBJ1-1; D gene unclear. CDR1 is GTSNPN, CDR2 SVGIG, per germline (reference sequence). Trimming left V 0 bases short and J 4 bases short, with 3 bases between. The CDR3 sequence is 11 residues long. The CDR3 bases are TGTGCCTGGAGTGTCTCCACTGAAGCTTTCTTT. It specifies CAWSVSTEAFF.

Written as DNA, the CDR3 is TGTGCCAGGAGGGGCGGGAGGACAGATACGCAGTATTTT. Amino acids: CARRGGRTDTQYF. The chain carries TRBV19 and TRBJ2-3, with 8 nucleotides matching TRBD2. Germline V lookup: CDR1 LNHDA, CDR2 SQIVND (reference sequence). J was trimmed by 3 bases and V by 9 bases; bases with no gene match: 5. This CDR3 contains 13 residues. Using reference TRBV19 and TRBJ2-3 for the parts outside the CDR3, the full variable domain is DGGITQSPKYLFRKEGQNVTLSCEQNLNHDAMYWYRQDPGQGLRLIYYSQIVNDFQKGDIAEGYSVSREKKESFPLTVTSAQKNPTAFYLCARRGGRTDTQYFGPGTRLTVL.

V is TRBV5-4 and J is TRBJ1-6; no clear D. The CDR3 is 14 residues long. CDR1 is SGHNT and CDR2 is YYREEE in the germline V gene (reference sequence). V lost 0 bases and J 5 bases, leaving 6 bases between the germline ends. The chain's CDR3 is CASSLGPNNSPLHF. Here the CDR3 DNA reads TGTGCCAGCAGCTTGGGGCCGAATAATTCACCCCTCCACTTT.

The chain couples TRBV6-5 to TRBJ2-7, with D maybe TRBD2 (6 bases). V gave up 8 bases and J gave up 1 base, with 12 bases separating them. CDR1 is MNHEY, CDR2 SVGAGI, per germline. The CDR3 consists of 13 residues. The CDR3: CASLKAGSYEQYF. For the CDR3, the DNA is TGTGCCAGCCTTAAGGCGGGGTCCTACGAGCAGTACTTC.

The rearrangement uses TRBV9 and TRBJ1-5; D perhaps matches TRBD1 (5 bases). Germline V gene lookup returns CDR1 SGDLS and CDR2 YYNGEE. V lost 5 bases and J lost 6, with 9 bases in between. This CDR3 spans 12 amino acids. The CDR3 sequence: CASSQGTQPQHF. For the CDR3, the DNA is TGTGCCAGCAGTCAGGGTACTCAGCCCCAGCATTTT.

The chain couples TRBV4-1 to TRBJ2-7; 9 nucleotides line up with TRBD2. V gave up 0 bases and J gave up 4 bases; unmatched junction bases: 4. The CDR3 totals 15 residues. Germline CDR1 and CDR2: MGHRA and YSYEKL. The CDR3 spells CASSQDWREGYEQYF. CDR3 DNA sequence: TGCGCCAGCAGCCAAGATTGGCGGGAGGGTTACGAGCAGTACTTC.

This chain connects TRBV5-1 to TRBJ2-7; 8 nucleotides line up with TRBD2. J lost 6 bases, V lost 3 bases, and 8 bases had no gene match. The CDR3 consists of 14 residues. Germline CDR1 reads SGHRS; CDR2 reads YFSETQ. CDR3 DNA sequence: TGCGCCAGCAGCTCCTCTAGCGGGCTTCTCGAGCAGTACTTC. Its translation is CASSSSSGLLEQYF.

The rearrangement uses TRBV19 and TRBJ1-1; maybe TRBD1 (5 bases). The CDR3 runs to 15 residues. Germline assignment: CDR1 LNHDA and CDR2 SQIVND (reference sequence). Trimming stripped 0 bases from V and 4 bases from J, with 12 bases between. The CDR3 is CASSIDPRVVTEAFF. In DNA form, the CDR3 reads TGTGCCAGTAGTATAGATCCCAGGGTTGTCACTGAAGCTTTCTTT.